The 16 T cell receptor beta chains reported below all come from one sample, sequenced in a study of T cell repertoires in cytomegalovirus infection (dated by TCRdb to about 2019). The sample's treatment or condition label is to be understood as: in vitro stimulation with specific CMV peptide epitopes to enrich CMV-specific T cells. The antigens these receptors bind are not known. For sequencing, an Illumina HiSeq 1500 was employed. The public reads were reprocessed in TCRdb via fastp at Q25 and MiXCR, keeping in-frame beta chains. A single entry per CDR3 protein holds the most common genes and DNA from its merged rows. The sample table lists about 350,000 distinct CDR3 sequences, nearly 35% of them with a count of one. Of the sample, roughly 14% falls within the top ten clones. The sample here was cultured PBMCs, taken from culture after CMV antigen stimulation. These receptor sequences come from a human donor in good health (CMV status not recorded). Some clones in this sample may be carry-over from other donors' samples.

The J gene is TRBJ1-4, the V gene TRBV7-2; unclear D gene. The V end lost 2 bases, the J end lost 7 bases, and 14 bases lay between the germline ends. Germline CDR1 and CDR2: SGHTA and FQGNSA. CDR3 size: 15 residues. This chain's CDR3 is CASSLRRGAGEKLFF. In nucleotides, the CDR3 is TGTGCCAGCAGCTTACGGCGGGGAGCGGGTGAAAAACTGTTTTTT.

At least ten counts were recorded for this clonotype. The chain links TRBV7-9 to TRBJ1-1; 9 nucleotides line up with TRBD1. Losses at the gene ends were 5 bases for V and 3 bases for J; bases not matched to a gene: 7. The CDR3 has 15 residues. Germline CDR1 reads SEHNR; CDR2 reads FQNEAQ (reference sequence). CDR3 DNA: TGTGCCAGCAGCCGAGACAGGGACAGGGACACTGAAGCTTTCTTT. It encodes CASSRDRDRDTEAFF.

This chain links TRBV20-1 with TRBJ2-7; D perhaps matches TRBD2 (6 bases). Looked up from germline, CDR1 is DFQATT and CDR2 is SNEGSKA (reference sequence). CDR3 length equals 17 residues. The V and J ends lost 3 bases and 0 bases respectively, with 21 bases between them. The CDR3 loop reads CSASHPGGVASSYEQYF. The CDR3 DNA follows: TGCAGTGCTAGTCACCCGGGCGGGGTTGCGAGCTCCTACGAGCAGTACTTC.

This clonotype was picked up a small number of times. The chain links TRBV11-2 to TRBJ2-1; TRBD2 matches at 7 bases. CDR3 length equals 16 residues. Trimming cost V 2 bases and J 1 base; bases outside gene matches: 5. Germline V gene lookup returns CDR1 SGHAT and CDR2 FQNNGV. CDR3 DNA: TGTGCCAGCAGCTTATCGTGGGGGGGGTCCTACAATGAGCAGTTCTTC. This gives the protein CASSLSWGGSYNEQFF.

The rearrangement joins TRBV14 to TRBJ2-3; 8 bases fit TRBD2. This CDR3 spans 15 amino acids. Germline assignment: CDR1 SGHDN and CDR2 FVKESK. With V trimmed by 6 bases and J by 0 bases, 5 bases remained unmatched. The CDR3 DNA is TGTGCCAGCAGTTCCGGGACTAGGAGCACAGATACGCAGTATTTT. Protein product: CASSSGTRSTDTQYF.

This rearrangement joins TRBV2 to TRBJ1-5; D call uncertain. Germline V lookup: CDR1 SNHLY, CDR2 FYNNEI. Trimming pared 3 bases from V and 2 bases from J, leaving 5 bases between. The CDR3 totals 13 residues. CDR3 sequence: CASSDGRNQPQHF. The CDR3 DNA reads TGTGCCAGCAGTGACGGCCGCAATCAGCCCCAGCATTTT.

In its sample, this clonotype was seen a few times. J is TRBJ2-7 and V is TRBV6-2 or TRBV6-3, with 11 nucleotides matching TRBD1. Trimming cost V 2 bases and J 6 bases; bases outside gene matches: 15. This CDR3 is 18 amino acids long. Germline V gives CDR1 MNHEY, CDR2 SVGEGT. The CDR3 reads CASSYQIGQGARSVEQYV. Written as DNA, the CDR3 is TGTGCCAGCAGTTACCAGATAGGACAGGGGGCGCGCTCCGTCGAGCAGTACGTC.

J is TRBJ2-1 and V is TRBV5-4; weak D call: TRBD2 (6 bases). With 2 bases removed from V and 3 bases from J, the gap between germline ends came to 12 bases. This CDR3 contains 15 residues. Germline CDR1 reads SGHNT; CDR2 reads YYREEE (reference sequence). The CDR3 DNA follows: TGTGCCAGCAGCTTCGGGGGAATTAACTACAATGAGCAGTTCTTC. Protein product: CASSFGGINYNEQFF.

This sequence joins TRBV5-1 and TRBJ1-4, with D unresolved. V was trimmed by 5 bases and J by 7 bases, leaving 12 bases between them. The CDR3 consists of 13 residues. The germline CDR1 and CDR2 sequences are SGHRS and YFSETQ. The CDR3 DNA is TGCGCCAGCAGGGACGGCCGCGGTGAAAAACTGTTTTTT. Translation: CASRDGRGEKLFF.

This clonotype has just a few counts. The chain recombines TRBV7-9 with TRBJ2-4; no clear D. The CDR3 has 12 amino acids. Trimming removed 5 bases from V and 12 bases from J, with 14 bases in between. Germline V lookup: CDR1 SEHNR, CDR2 FQNEAQ (reference sequence). As DNA, the CDR3 is TGTGCCAGCAGCCCCGAAAAAGTCGGTCAGTACTTC. This gives the protein CASSPEKVGQYF.

There are a few counts of this clonotype. The V gene is TRBV7-9, the J gene TRBJ2-5, with TRBD1 identical over 7 bases. Trimming at V came to 5 bases and at J to 4 bases, leaving 7 bases not matched to a gene. The CDR3 is 14 residues long. The germline V gene encodes CDR1 SEHNR and CDR2 FQNEAQ (reference sequence). CDR3 nucleotides: TGTGCCAGCAGCGATCAACAGGGGAGAGAGACCCAGTACTTC. Its protein is CASSDQQGRETQYF.

This clonotype was recorded many times. The chain combines TRBV7-2 with TRBJ2-5, with D hard to call. The CDR3 sequence is 14 residues long. Between the trimmed V and J ends, which lost 3 bases and 2 bases, there was a span of 10 bases. Germline-derived CDR1 and CDR2 are SGHTA and FQGNSA. The DNA of the CDR3 is TGTGCCAGCAGCTTGAACGGCTTTCAAGAGACCCAGTACTTC. Amino acids: CASSLNGFQETQYF.

This clonotype showed up just a few times. The chain combines TRBV28 with TRBJ1-2; TRBD1 might be the D (5 bases). The germline V and J ends were trimmed by 1 base and 6 bases, with 6 bases remaining between them. This CDR3 region has 12 residues. Germline CDR1 and CDR2: MDHEN and SYDVKM. The CDR3 nucleotides read TGTGCCAGCAGTTTATCAGGGCATGGCTACACCTTC. This sequence encodes CASSLSGHGYTF.

The V gene is TRBV2, the J gene TRBJ2-1; no clear D. This CDR3 spans 14 amino acids. Germline V gene sequence: CDR1 SNHLY, CDR2 FYNNEI. V lost 6 bases and J lost 2, with 11 bases in between. The CDR3 DNA reads as TGTGCCAGCAGAGGTGGCGAACCCTACAATGAGCAGTTCTTC. Translated: CASRGGEPYNEQFF.

J is TRBJ2-6 and V is TRBV6-5; 10 bases align to TRBD2. The ends lost 8 bases at V and 1 base at J; junction bases unmatched: 5. Germline V gene sequence: CDR1 MNHEY, CDR2 SVGAGI. The CDR3 contains 16 residues. Here the CDR3 DNA reads TGTGCCAGCCCGGCGACTAGCGGGTCTGGGGCCAACGTCCTGACTTTC. Protein sequence: CASPATSGSGANVLTF.

The chain links TRBV4-1 to TRBJ2-7; 9 bases align to TRBD1. Germline-derived CDR1 and CDR2 are MGHRA and YSYEKL. Trimming took 0 bases from V and 3 from J; bases not matched to a gene: 9. The CDR3 is 17 amino acids. CDR3 coding DNA: TGCGCCAGCAGCCAAGATTATCGACAGGGGGGTTTCTACGAGCAGTACGTC. Its protein product is CASSQDYRQGGFYEQYV.